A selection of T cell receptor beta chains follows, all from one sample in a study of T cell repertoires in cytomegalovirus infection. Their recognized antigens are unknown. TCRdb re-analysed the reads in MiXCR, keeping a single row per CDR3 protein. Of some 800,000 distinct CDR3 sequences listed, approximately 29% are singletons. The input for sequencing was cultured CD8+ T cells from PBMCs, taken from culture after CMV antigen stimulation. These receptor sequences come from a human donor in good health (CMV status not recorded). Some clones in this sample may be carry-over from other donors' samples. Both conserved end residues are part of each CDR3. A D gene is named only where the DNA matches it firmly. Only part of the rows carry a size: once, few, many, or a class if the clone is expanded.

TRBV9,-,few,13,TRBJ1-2,CASSEAPNYGYTF,TGTGCCAGCAGCGAGGCCCCAAACTATGGCTACACCTTC
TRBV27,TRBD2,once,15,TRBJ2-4,CASRPGSGEAAIQYF,TGTGCCAGTCGGCCGGGCAGCGGGGAGGCGGCCATTCAGTACTTC
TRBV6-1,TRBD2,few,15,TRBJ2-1,CASSYPSGGADEQFF,TGTGCCAGCAGTTACCCTAGCGGGGGGGCCGATGAGCAGTTCTTC
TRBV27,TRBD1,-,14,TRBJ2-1,CASSFIQGAQEQFF,TGTGCCAGCAGTTTCATACAGGGGGCGCAGGAGCAGTTCTTC
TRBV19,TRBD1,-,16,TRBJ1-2,CASNFDPGTANYGYTF,TGTGCCAGTAATTTCGATCCCGGGACAGCTAACTATGGCTACACCTTC
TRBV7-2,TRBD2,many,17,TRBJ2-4,CASSLVRGGQAKNIQYF,TGTGCCAGCAGCTTAGTTCGGGGGGGCCAAGCCAAAAACATTCAGTACTTC
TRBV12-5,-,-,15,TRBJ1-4,CASGLGRATNEKLFF,TGTGCTAGTGGTTTGGGACGCGCAACTAATGAAAAACTGTTTTTT
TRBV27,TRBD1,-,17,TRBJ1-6,CASSTPGQGEGNSPLHF,TGTGCCAGCAGTACGCCGGGACAGGGGGAGGGTAATTCACCCCTCCACTTT
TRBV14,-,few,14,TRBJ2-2,CASSYRPGGRELFF,TGTGCCAGCAGCTACAGGCCCGGCGGGCGGGAGCTGTTTTTT
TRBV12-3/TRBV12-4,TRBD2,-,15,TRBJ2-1,CASRPTSGGGDEQFF,TGTGCCAGCAGGCCGACTAGCGGGGGGGGCGATGAGCAGTTCTTC
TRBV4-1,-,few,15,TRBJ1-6,CASSQARLANSPLHF,TGCGCCAGCAGCCAAGCCCGGCTGGCTAATTCACCCCTCCACTTT
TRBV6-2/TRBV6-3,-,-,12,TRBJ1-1,CASSYSLREAFF,TGTGCCAGCAGTTACAGTTTACGTGAAGCTTTCTTT
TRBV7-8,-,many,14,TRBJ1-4,CASSRRGAVEKLFF,TGTGCCAGCAGCCGCCGGGGGGCGGTTGAAAAACTGTTTTTT
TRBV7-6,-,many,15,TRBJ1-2,CASSPMERFSYGYTF,TGTGCCAGCAGCCCGATGGAGAGATTCAGCTATGGCTACACCTTC
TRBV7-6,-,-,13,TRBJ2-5,CASSPLGEETQYF,TGTGCTAGCAGCCCCCTGGGTGAGGAGACCCAGTACTTC
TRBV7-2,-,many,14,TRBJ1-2,CASSRGPSGYGYTF,TGTGCCAGCAGCAGAGGACCCTCGGGGTATGGCTACACCTTC
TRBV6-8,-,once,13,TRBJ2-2,CASRLFNGRELFF,TGTGCCAGCAGGTTGTTCAACGGACGGGAGCTGTTTTTT
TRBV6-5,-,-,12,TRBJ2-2,CATTRYTGELFF,TGTGCCACCACGAGATACACCGGGGAGCTGTTTTTT
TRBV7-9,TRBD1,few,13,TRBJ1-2,CASSSDRMWGYTF,TGTGCCAGCAGCTCGGACAGGATGTGGGGCTACACCTTC
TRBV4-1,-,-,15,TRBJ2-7,CASSQGSKSSYEQYF,TGCGCCAGCAGCCAAGGCTCCAAGAGCTCCTACGAGCAGTACTTC
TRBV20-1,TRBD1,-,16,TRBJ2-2,CSARSDRGLATGELFF,TGCAGTGCTAGATCGGACAGGGGGCTAGCCACCGGGGAGCTGTTTTTT
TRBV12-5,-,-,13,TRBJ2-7,CASGLGHFYEQYF,TGTGCTAGTGGTCTTGGACATTTCTACGAGCAGTACTTC
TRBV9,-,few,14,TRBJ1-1,CASGPRAMNTEAFF,TGTGCCAGCGGACCGCGGGCTATGAACACTGAAGCTTTCTTT
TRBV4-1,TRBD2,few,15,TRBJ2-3,CASSHSGLDADTQYF,TGCGCCAGCAGCCACTCAGGACTAGATGCAGATACGCAGTATTTT
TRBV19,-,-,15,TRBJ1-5,CASSISGGVGQPQHF,TGTGCCAGTAGTATATCTGGGGGCGTGGGGCAGCCCCAGCATTTT
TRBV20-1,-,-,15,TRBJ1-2,CSARSSTLPLDGYTF,TGCAGTGCTAGATCTAGTACACTACCCCTTGATGGCTACACCTTC
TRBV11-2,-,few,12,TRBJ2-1,CASSLVYDEQFF,TGTGCCAGCAGCTTAGTGTATGATGAGCAGTTCTTC
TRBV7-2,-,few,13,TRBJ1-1,CASGHGPNTEAFF,TGTGCCAGCGGCCATGGCCCGAACACTGAAGCTTTCTTT
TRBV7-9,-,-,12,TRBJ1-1,CASSLPGEEAFF,TGTGCCAGCAGCTTACCGGGAGAAGAAGCTTTCTTT
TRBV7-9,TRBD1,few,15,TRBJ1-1,CASSPQGVLNTEAFF,TGTGCCAGCAGCCCCCAGGGGGTATTGAACACTGAAGCTTTCTTT
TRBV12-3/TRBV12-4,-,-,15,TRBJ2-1,CASSSPGETYNEQFF,TGTGCCAGCAGTTCCCCAGGGGAGACCTACAATGAGCAGTTCTTC
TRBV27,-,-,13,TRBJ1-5,CASMEAPGQPQHF,TGTGCCAGCATGGAGGCCCCAGGGCAGCCCCAGCATTTT
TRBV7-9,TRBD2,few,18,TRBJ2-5,CASSLRNGGAAGQETQYF,TGTGCCAGCAGCTTACGAAACGGGGGGGCCGCGGGGCAAGAGACCCAGTACTTC
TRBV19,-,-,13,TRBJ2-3,CASSIEGADTQYF,TGTGCCAGTAGTATAGAGGGAGCAGATACGCAGTATTTT
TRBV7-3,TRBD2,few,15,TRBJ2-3,CASSFGSGGTDTQYF,TGTGCCAGCAGCTTCGGGAGCGGGGGAACAGATACGCAGTATTTT
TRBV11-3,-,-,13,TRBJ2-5,CASSSHSQETQYF,TGTGCCAGCAGCTCACATAGCCAAGAGACCCAGTACTTC
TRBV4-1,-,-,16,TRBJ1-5,CASSQESAMSNQPQHF,TGCGCCAGCAGCCAAGAATCTGCAATGAGCAATCAGCCCCAGCATTTT
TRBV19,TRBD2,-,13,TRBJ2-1,CASKRGANGEQFF,TGTGCCAGTAAGCGGGGGGCTAACGGTGAGCAGTTCTTC
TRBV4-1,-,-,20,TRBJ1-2,CASSRTGGAGSLRLGYGYTF,TGCGCCAGCAGTCGCACCGGCGGGGCAGGGAGTCTCCGGCTTGGCTATGGCTACACCTTC
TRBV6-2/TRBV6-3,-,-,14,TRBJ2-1,CASSSPRTYNEQFF,TGTGCCAGCAGTTCCCCTAGGACCTACAATGAGCAGTTCTTC
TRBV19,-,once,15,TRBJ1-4,CVSSIVGSGGEKLFF,TGTGTCAGTAGTATAGTCGGCAGCGGAGGGGAAAAACTGTTTTTT
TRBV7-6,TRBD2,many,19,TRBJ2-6,CASSLSSPSGVSGANVLTF,TGTGCCAGCAGCTTAAGTAGTCCTAGCGGGGTTTCGGGGGCCAACGTCCTGACTTTC
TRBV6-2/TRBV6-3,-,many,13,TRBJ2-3,CASSWGATNTQYF,TGTGCCAGCAGTTGGGGCGCGACCAATACGCAGTATTTT
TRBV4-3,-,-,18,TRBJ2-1,CASSQDTRTPNGYNEQFF,TGCGCCAGCAGCCAAGATACGAGGACACCAAACGGGTACAATGAGCAGTTCTTC
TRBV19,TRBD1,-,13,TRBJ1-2,CVSKIRGRDGYTF,TGTGTCAGCAAAATCAGGGGGCGAGATGGCTACACCTTC
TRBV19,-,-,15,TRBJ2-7,CASSMGQRASYEQYF,TGTGCCAGTAGTATGGGACAGCGGGCCTCCTACGAGCAGTACTTC
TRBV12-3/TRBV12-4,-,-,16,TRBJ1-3,CASSSGTPGPGNTIYF,TGTGCCAGCAGTTCCGGGACCCCCGGGCCTGGAAACACCATATATTTT
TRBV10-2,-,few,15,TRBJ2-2,CASSEGTMNTGELFF,TGCGCCAGCAGTGAGGGCACTATGAACACCGGGGAGCTGTTTTTT
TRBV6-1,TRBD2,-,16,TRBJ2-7,CASSESPGTSGYEQYF,TGTGCCAGCAGTGAAAGCCCCGGGACTAGCGGATACGAGCAGTACTTC
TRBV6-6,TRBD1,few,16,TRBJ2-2,CASSYLTGGEQGELFF,TGTGCCAGCAGTTACCTGACAGGGGGGGAGCAGGGGGAGCTGTTTTTT